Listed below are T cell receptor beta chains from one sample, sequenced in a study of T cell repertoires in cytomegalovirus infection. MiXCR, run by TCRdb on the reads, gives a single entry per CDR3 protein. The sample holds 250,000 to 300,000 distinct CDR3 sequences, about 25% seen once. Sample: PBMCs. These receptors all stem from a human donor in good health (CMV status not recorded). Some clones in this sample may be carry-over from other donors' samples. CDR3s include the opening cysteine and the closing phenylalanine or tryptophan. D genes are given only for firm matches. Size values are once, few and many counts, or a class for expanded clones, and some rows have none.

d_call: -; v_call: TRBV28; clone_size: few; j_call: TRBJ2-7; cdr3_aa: CASSYLAYEQYF; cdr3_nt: TGTGCCAGCAGTTACCTCGCCTACGAGCAGTACTTC
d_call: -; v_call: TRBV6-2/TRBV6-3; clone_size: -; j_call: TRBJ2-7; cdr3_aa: CASSYDREYEQYF; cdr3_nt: TGTGCCAGCAGTTACGACAGAGAGTACGAGCAGTACTTC
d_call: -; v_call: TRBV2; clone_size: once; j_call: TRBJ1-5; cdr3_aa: CASNGGRRSNQPQHF; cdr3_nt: TGTGCCAGCAATGGGGGCCGGAGGAGCAATCAGCCCCAGCATTTT
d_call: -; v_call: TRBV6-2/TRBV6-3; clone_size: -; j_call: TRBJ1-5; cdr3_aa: CASSSWTASNQPQHF; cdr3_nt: TGTGCCAGCAGTTCCTGGACAGCAAGCAATCAGCCCCAGCATTTT
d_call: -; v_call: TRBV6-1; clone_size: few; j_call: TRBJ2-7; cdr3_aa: CASSATRRGYEQYF; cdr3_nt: TGTGCCAGCAGTGCAACCAGACGGGGATACGAGCAGTACTTC
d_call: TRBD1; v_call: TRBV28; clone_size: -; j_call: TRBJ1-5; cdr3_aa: CASSPAGTGGQPQHF; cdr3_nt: TGTGCCAGCAGCCCAGCCGGGACAGGGGGTCAGCCCCAGCATTTT
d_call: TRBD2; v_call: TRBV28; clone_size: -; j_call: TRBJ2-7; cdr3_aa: CASSPGLNSYEQYF; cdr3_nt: TGTGCCAGCAGTCCGGGACTAAACTCCTACGAGCAGTACTTC
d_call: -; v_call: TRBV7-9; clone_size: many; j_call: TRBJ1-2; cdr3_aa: CASSSGRDWGYTF; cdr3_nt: TGTGCCAGCAGCTCGGGACGGGATTGGGGCTACACCTTC
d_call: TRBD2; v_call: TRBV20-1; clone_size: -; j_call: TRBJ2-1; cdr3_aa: CSAKLAGHEQFF; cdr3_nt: TGCAGTGCTAAATTAGCGGGACATGAGCAGTTCTTC
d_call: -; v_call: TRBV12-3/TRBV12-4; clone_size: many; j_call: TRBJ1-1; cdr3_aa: CASSFRTVNTEAFF; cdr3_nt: TGTGCCAGCAGTTTTCGAACGGTGAACACTGAAGCTTTCTTT
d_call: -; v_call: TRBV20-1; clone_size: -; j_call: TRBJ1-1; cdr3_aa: CSARDPGAEAFF; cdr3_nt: TGCAGTGCTAGAGATCCGGGGGCTGAAGCTTTCTTT
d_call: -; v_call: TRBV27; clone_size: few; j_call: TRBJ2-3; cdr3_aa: CASSLGQVTDTQYF; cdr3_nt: TGTGCCAGCAGTTTAGGGCAGGTGACAGATACGCAGTATTTT
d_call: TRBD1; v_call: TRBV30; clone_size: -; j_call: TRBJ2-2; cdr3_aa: CAWSNRGPTGELFF; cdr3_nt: TGTGCCTGGAGTAACAGGGGGCCCACCGGGGAGCTGTTTTTT
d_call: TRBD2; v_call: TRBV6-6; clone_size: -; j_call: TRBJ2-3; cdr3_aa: CASNPGGGADTQYF; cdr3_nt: TGTGCCAGCAATCCGGGAGGAGGAGCAGATACGCAGTATTTT
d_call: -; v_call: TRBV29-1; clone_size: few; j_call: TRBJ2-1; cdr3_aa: CSVEGSGGDQFF; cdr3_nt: TGCAGCGTTGAAGGCTCGGGGGGCGATCAGTTCTTC
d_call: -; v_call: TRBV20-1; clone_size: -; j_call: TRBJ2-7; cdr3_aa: CSARDRVGGYEQYF; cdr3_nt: TGCAGTGCTAGAGATAGGGTTGGAGGCTACGAGCAGTACTTC
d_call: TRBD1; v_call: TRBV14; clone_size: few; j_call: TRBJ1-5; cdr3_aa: CASSHRGLNQPQHF; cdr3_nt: TGTGCCAGCAGCCACAGGGGGCTCAATCAGCCCCAGCATTTT
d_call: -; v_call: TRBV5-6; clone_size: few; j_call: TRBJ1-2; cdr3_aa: CASSLADLYGYTF; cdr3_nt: TGTGCCAGCAGCTTGGCGGATCTCTATGGCTACACCTTC
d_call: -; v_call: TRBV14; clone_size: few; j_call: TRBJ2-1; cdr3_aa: CASSQNLLTYNEQFF; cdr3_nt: TGTGCCAGCAGCCAAAATCTCCTTACCTACAATGAGCAGTTCTTC
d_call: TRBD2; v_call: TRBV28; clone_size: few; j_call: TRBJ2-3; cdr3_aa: CASSLWTSGGLGSTDTQYF; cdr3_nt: TGTGCCAGCAGTTTATGGACTAGCGGGGGGCTCGGAAGCACAGATACGCAGTATTTT
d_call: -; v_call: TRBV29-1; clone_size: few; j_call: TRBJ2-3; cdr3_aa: CSVTSTDTQYF; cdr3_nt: TGCAGCGTTACGAGCACAGATACGCAGTATTTT
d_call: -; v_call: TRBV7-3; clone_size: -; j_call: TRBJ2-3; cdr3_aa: CASCSTGPDTQYF; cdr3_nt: TGTGCCAGCTGCTCGACGGGGCCAGATACGCAGTATTTT
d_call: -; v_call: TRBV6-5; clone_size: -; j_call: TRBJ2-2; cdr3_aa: CASQPSPMNSAGRNTGELFF; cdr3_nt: TGTGCCAGCCAACCCTCTCCAATGAACTCAGCAGGACGTAACACCGGGGAGCTGTTTTTT
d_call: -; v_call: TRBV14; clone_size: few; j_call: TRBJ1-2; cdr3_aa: CASSHRRGPSYGYTF; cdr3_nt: TGTGCCAGCAGCCACCGACGCGGGCCTTCCTATGGCTACACCTTC
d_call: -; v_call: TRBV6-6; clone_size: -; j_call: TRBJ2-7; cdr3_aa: CASSYTGSTEQYF; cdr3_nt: TGTGCCAGCAGTTATACAGGGTCTACCGAGCAGTACTTC
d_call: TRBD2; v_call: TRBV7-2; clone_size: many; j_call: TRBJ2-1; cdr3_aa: CASSLRRSGVSNEQFF; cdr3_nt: TGTGCCAGCAGCTTAAGGCGTAGCGGGGTGTCAAATGAGCAGTTCTTC
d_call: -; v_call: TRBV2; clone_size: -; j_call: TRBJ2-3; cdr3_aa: CATQSLPTSDTQYF; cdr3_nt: TGTGCCACCCAGAGCTTGCCAACCTCAGATACGCAGTATTTT
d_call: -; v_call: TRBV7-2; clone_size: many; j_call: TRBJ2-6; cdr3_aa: CASSFNGQSGANVLTF; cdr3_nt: TGTGCCAGCAGCTTCAATGGACAGTCTGGGGCCAACGTCCTGACTTTC
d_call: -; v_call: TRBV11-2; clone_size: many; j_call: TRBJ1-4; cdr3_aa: CASSFRGIGAKLFF; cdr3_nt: TGTGCCAGCAGCTTTCGAGGGATCGGAGCAAAACTGTTTTTT
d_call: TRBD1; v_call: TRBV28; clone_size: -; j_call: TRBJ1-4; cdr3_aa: CASSSPGQEEKLFF; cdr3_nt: TGTGCCAGCAGTTCCCCGGGACAGGAAGAAAAACTGTTTTTT
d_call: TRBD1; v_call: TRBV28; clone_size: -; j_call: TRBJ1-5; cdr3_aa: CASSTPSTGSQPQHF; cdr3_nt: TGTGCCAGCAGCACCCCCTCGACAGGGTCTCAGCCCCAGCATTTT
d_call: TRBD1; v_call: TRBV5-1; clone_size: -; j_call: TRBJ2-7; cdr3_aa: CASSHNTGTGAYEQYF; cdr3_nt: TGCGCCAGCAGCCATAACACCGGGACAGGGGCCTACGAGCAGTACTTC
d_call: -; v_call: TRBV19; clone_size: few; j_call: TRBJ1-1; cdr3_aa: CASSPLVENTEAFF; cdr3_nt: TGTGCCAGTAGTCCTCTGGTCGAGAACACTGAAGCTTTCTTT
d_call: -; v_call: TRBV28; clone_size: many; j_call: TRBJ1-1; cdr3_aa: CASKGVRGGRRLGEAFF; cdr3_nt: TGTGCCAGCAAGGGTGTCCGCGGGGGGCGCAGGTTAGGTGAAGCTTTCTTT
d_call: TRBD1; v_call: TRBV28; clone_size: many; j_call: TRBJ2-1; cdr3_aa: CASSLRKQGRDEQFF; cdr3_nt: TGTGCCAGCAGTTTACGAAAACAGGGGCGGGATGAGCAGTTCTTC
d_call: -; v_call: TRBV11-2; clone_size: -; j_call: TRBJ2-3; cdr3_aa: CASSLIAVHPDTQYF; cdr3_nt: TGTGCCAGCAGCTTAATCGCAGTTCATCCAGATACGCAGTATTTT
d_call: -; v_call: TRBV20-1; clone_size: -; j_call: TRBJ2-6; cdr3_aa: CSARVARNTSGANVLTF; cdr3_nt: TGCAGTGCTAGAGTCGCCAGGAACACCTCTGGGGCCAACGTCCTGACTTTC
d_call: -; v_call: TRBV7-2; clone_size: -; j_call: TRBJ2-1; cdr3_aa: CASSLVEGGEQFF; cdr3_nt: TGTGCCAGCAGCTTAGTGGAAGGCGGTGAGCAGTTCTTC
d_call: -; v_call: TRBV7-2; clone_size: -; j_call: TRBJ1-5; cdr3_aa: CASSFSHDQPQHF; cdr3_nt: TGTGCCAGCAGCTTTTCGCACGATCAGCCCCAGCATTTT
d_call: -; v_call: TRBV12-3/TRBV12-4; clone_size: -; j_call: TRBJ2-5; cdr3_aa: CASTLGAEGTQYF; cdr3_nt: TGTGCCAGCACCCTTGGGGCAGAAGGGACCCAGTACTTC
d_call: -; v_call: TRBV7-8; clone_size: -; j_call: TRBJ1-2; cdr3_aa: CASSLVPGDYGYTF; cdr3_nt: TGTGCCAGCAGCTTAGTCCCGGGGGACTATGGCTACACCTTC
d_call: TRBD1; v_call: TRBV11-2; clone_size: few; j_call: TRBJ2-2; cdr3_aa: CASSLGTGGETGELFF; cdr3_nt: TGTGCCAGCAGCTTAGGGACAGGGGGCGAAACCGGGGAGCTGTTTTTT
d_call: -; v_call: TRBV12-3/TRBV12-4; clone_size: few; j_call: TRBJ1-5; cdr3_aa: CASSSLGGLLPQHF; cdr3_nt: TGTGCCAGCAGTTCCCTGGGGGGTTTGCTGCCCCAGCATTTT
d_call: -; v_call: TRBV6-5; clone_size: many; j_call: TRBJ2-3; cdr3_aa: CASSYSRRRGATDTQYF; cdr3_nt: TGTGCCAGCAGTTACTCGAGAAGGCGAGGGGCCACAGATACGCAGTATTTT
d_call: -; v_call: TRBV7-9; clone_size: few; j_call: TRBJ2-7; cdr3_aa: CASSLGLSGVSSYEQYF; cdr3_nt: TGTGCCAGCAGCTTAGGCCTTTCAGGGGTCAGCTCCTACGAGCAGTACTTC
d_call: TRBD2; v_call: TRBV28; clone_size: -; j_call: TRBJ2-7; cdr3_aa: CASSLYPAEREDSYEQYF; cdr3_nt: TGTGCCAGCAGTTTATACCCAGCGGAGCGGGAGGACTCCTACGAGCAGTACTTC
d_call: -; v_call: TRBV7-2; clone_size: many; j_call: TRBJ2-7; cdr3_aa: CASSLVSGSRNEQYF; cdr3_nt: TGTGCCAGCAGCTTAGTATCGGGTTCTCGTAACGAGCAGTACTTC
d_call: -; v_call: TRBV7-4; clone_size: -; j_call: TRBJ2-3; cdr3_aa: CASSFRLGSTDTPYF; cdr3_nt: TGTGCCAGCAGCTTTCGGCTCGGGTCCACAGATACGCCGTATTTT
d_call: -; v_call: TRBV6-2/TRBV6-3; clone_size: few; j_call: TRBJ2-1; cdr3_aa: CASYQPSITYNEQFF; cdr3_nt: TGTGCCAGTTACCAACCTAGCATCACCTACAATGAGCAGTTCTTC
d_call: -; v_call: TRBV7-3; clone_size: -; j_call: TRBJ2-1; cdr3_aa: CASSRNRVYEQFF; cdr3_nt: TGTGCCAGCAGCCGTAACAGGGTCTATGAGCAGTTCTTC
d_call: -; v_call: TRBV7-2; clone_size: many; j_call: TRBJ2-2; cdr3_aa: CASSEGLRYTGELFF; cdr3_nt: TGTGCCAGCTCCGAGGGCCTGCGATACACCGGGGAGCTGTTTTTT
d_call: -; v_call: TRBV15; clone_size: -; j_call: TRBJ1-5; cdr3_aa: CATSRSQQGDQPQHF; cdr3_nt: TGTGCCACCAGCAGATCCCAACAAGGGGACCAGCCCCAGCATTTT